This is a list of T cell receptor beta chains from one sample in a study of Ad26.COV2.S vaccination and SARS-CoV-2 variants. Assay: immunoSEQ multiplex PCR; the TCRdb copy retains only in-frame clones and omits some. The top ten hold under 6% of the sample, which has roughly 300,000 clones, roughly 90% seen once. The specimen comprised peripheral blood, sampled in a trial of Ad26.COV2.S vaccine versus placebo. The receptors originated from a person between 18 and 60 years old who received the Ad26.COV2.S COVID-19 vaccine or a placebo. CDR3s include the opening cysteine and the closing phenylalanine or tryptophan. A D gene is named only where the DNA matches it firmly. The listing skips clone size in some rows; elsewhere it reads once, few, many or a size class.

D: TRBD1; V: TRBV7-2; size: -; J: TRBJ2-5; length: 13; DNA: TGTGCCAGCAGCCCCGACAGGGGGGAGACCCAGTACTTC; CDR3: CASSPDRGETQYF
D: TRBD1; V: TRBV9; size: few; J: TRBJ1-2; length: 15; DNA: TGTGCCAGCAGCGCGGGAACAGGGGTCCTCTATGGCTACACCTTC; CDR3: CASSAGTGVLYGYTF
D: -; V: TRBV19; size: -; J: TRBJ1-1; length: 13; DNA: TGTGCCAGTAGTATCGCAGGGCAGACTGAAGCTTTCTTT; CDR3: CASSIAGQTEAFF
D: TRBD1; V: TRBV18; size: once; J: TRBJ2-3; length: 17; DNA: TGTGCCAGCTCACGGTGGGTGCCGGGACAGGACACAGATACGCAGTATTTT; CDR3: CASSRWVPGQDTDTQYF
D: TRBD2; V: TRBV24-1; size: -; J: TRBJ2-1; length: 16; DNA: TGTGCCACCAGTGATGGGGGGACTAGCGGGAGGAATGAGCAGTTCTTC; CDR3: CATSDGGTSGRNEQFF
D: TRBD1; V: TRBV10-3; size: -; J: TRBJ2-5; length: 15; DNA: TGTGCCATCAGTGGGTCTGGGACAGGGGGAGAGACCCAGTACTTC; CDR3: CAISGSGTGGETQYF
D: -; V: TRBV28; size: -; J: TRBJ1-6; length: 14; DNA: TGTGCCAGCAGCCCTGGGTGGAGAAATTCACCCCTCCACTTT; CDR3: CASSPGWRNSPLHF
D: TRBD1; V: TRBV6-1; size: -; J: TRBJ1-3; length: 16; DNA: TGTGCCAGCAGTGCCCCCGGACAGGGAAAAAGAAACACCATATATTTT; CDR3: CASSAPGQGKRNTIYF
D: -; V: TRBV19; size: -; J: TRBJ1-5; length: 14; DNA: TGTGCCAGTAGGGCGGTCGGCTACAATCAGCCCCAGCATTTT; CDR3: CASRAVGYNQPQHF
D: TRBD1; V: TRBV7-9; size: -; J: TRBJ2-7; length: 14; DNA: TGTGCCAGCAGCCCCTGGGACAGTACCTACGAGCAGTACTTC; CDR3: CASSPWDSTYEQYF
D: TRBD1; V: TRBV7-3; size: -; J: TRBJ1-5; length: 15; DNA: TGTGCCAGCAGCCCAGGGGGCGCTGGCAATCAGCCCCAGCATTTT; CDR3: CASSPGGAGNQPQHF
D: TRBD1; V: TRBV5-1; size: -; J: TRBJ2-7; length: 13; DNA: TGCGCCAGCAGAAGGGACAGGGACTACGAGCAGTACTTC; CDR3: CASRRDRDYEQYF
D: TRBD1; V: TRBV6-1; size: once; J: TRBJ2-1; length: 16; DNA: TGTGCCAGCAGTGGACCCGGGACAGGGGGGTGGACCGAGCAGTTCTTC; CDR3: CASSGPGTGGWTEQFF
D: -; V: TRBV6-6; size: -; J: TRBJ2-4; length: 14; DNA: TGTGCCAGCAGTTACTCAGGGGAGGTGGACATTCAGTACTTC; CDR3: CASSYSGEVDIQYF
D: -; V: TRBV5-4; size: -; J: TRBJ2-7; length: 15; DNA: TGTGCCAGCAGCTTAGACAGATCGAGCTCCTACGAGCAGTACTTC; CDR3: CASSLDRSSSYEQYF
D: -; V: TRBV9; size: -; J: TRBJ1-4; length: 14; DNA: TGTGCCAGCAGCTTCGGGGCGCTTAGTGAAAAACTGTTTTTT; CDR3: CASSFGALSEKLFF
D: TRBD1; V: TRBV7-9; size: -; J: TRBJ2-2; length: 17; DNA: TGTGCCAGCAGCTTAACCTACAGGGGGCGTAACACCGGGGAGCTGTTTTTT; CDR3: CASSLTYRGRNTGELFF
D: -; V: TRBV9; size: -; J: TRBJ1-2; length: 16; DNA: TGTGCCAGCAGCGTAGCTTCAGGGCTAACTAACTATGGCTACACCTTC; CDR3: CASSVASGLTNYGYTF
D: -; V: TRBV3-1/TRBV3-2; size: -; J: TRBJ2-1; length: 13; DNA: TGTGCCAGCAGCCAAGGGGTTACAGCCATTGAGTTCTTC; CDR3: CASSQGVTAIEFF
D: -; V: TRBV7-2; size: once; J: TRBJ1-5; length: 16; DNA: TGTGCCAGCAGCTTACAAGGCACTAGCGGCAATCAGCCCCAGCATTTT; CDR3: CASSLQGTSGNQPQHF
D: TRBD1; V: TRBV7-3; size: -; J: TRBJ2-2; length: 15; DNA: TGTGCCAGCAGCTCGCAGGGGGTCGACACCGGGGAGCTGTTTTTT; CDR3: CASSSQGVDTGELFF
D: TRBD1; V: TRBV28; size: -; J: TRBJ1-5; length: 14; DNA: TGTGCCAGCAGCTCCGGGACAGGGGCTCAGCCCCAGCATTTT; CDR3: CASSSGTGAQPQHF
D: -; V: TRBV28; size: -; J: TRBJ2-4; length: 16; DNA: TGTGCCAGCAGTCCACAGGGGCGGGGGGCCAAAAACATTCAGTACTTC; CDR3: CASSPQGRGAKNIQYF
D: -; V: TRBV4-2; size: once; J: TRBJ1-5; length: 15; DNA: TGTGCCAGCAGCCAAGAGGGAGGAGGGCAGCAGCCCCAGCATTTT; CDR3: CASSQEGGGQQPQHF
D: -; V: TRBV9; size: -; J: TRBJ2-6; length: 15; DNA: TGTGCCAGCAGCGTAGCTAGCTCTGGGGCCAACGTCCTGACTTTC; CDR3: CASSVASSGANVLTF
D: TRBD2; V: TRBV3-1/TRBV3-2; size: -; J: TRBJ2-5; length: 15; DNA: TGTGCCAGCAGCCAAGTATCAGCGGGAAGAGAGACCCAGTACTTC; CDR3: CASSQVSAGRETQYF
D: TRBD2; V: TRBV19; size: -; J: TRBJ2-1; length: 18; DNA: TGTGCCAGTAGTATTGTGGGGCCAGCGGGGGTAACCTACAATGAGCAGTTCTTC; CDR3: CASSIVGPAGVTYNEQFF
D: TRBD2; V: TRBV14; size: -; J: TRBJ2-7; length: 14; DNA: TGTGCCAGCAGCCAACTAGCGGGAATCTACGAGCAGTACTTC; CDR3: CASSQLAGIYEQYF
D: TRBD1; V: TRBV10-3; size: -; J: TRBJ2-1; length: 18; DNA: TGTGCCATCAGTGGGCCGGGACAGCGACGAAGCTCCTACAATGAGCAGTTCTTC; CDR3: CAISGPGQRRSSYNEQFF
D: -; V: TRBV19; size: -; J: TRBJ2-7; length: 14; DNA: TGTGCCAGTAGTCCACGAACCGCAGTCTACGAGCAGTACTTC; CDR3: CASSPRTAVYEQYF
D: -; V: TRBV28; size: few; J: TRBJ2-2; length: 17; DNA: TGTGCCAGCAGTGAAAATCGTTGGACAGCTTCCACCGGGGAGCTGTTTTTT; CDR3: CASSENRWTASTGELFF
D: -; V: TRBV10-3; size: -; J: TRBJ2-2; length: 16; DNA: TGTGCCATCAGTGGGCAGGACTATTTTAACACCGGGGAGCTGTTTTTT; CDR3: CAISGQDYFNTGELFF
D: -; V: TRBV5-1; size: -; J: TRBJ2-3; length: 14; DNA: TGCGCCAGCAGCCAGGACGGATACACAGATACGCAGTATTTT; CDR3: CASSQDGYTDTQYF
D: TRBD1; V: TRBV19; size: -; J: TRBJ1-1; length: 15; DNA: TGTGCCAGTAGTATGCAGGGGGCAGGGAACACTGAAGCTTTCTTT; CDR3: CASSMQGAGNTEAFF
D: TRBD2; V: TRBV5-8; size: -; J: TRBJ2-5; length: 17; DNA: TGTGCCAGCGCCCAAGGGGGACTAGCGGGAGGGCGAGAGACCCAGTACTTC; CDR3: CASAQGGLAGGRETQYF
D: TRBD1; V: TRBV10-2; size: -; J: TRBJ1-6; length: 16; DNA: TGCGCCAGCAGTAGCCAGGGGGTCTCCTATAATTCACCCCTCCACTTT; CDR3: CASSSQGVSYNSPLHF
D: -; V: TRBV19; size: -; J: TRBJ1-5; length: 14; DNA: TGTGCCGGAGGAACCGGCTTGAGCAATCAGCCCCAGCATTTT; CDR3: CAGGTGLSNQPQHF
D: -; V: TRBV13; size: -; J: TRBJ2-5; length: 13; DNA: TGTGCCAGCAGCCCCGATGGGGGGGAGACCCAGTACTTC; CDR3: CASSPDGGETQYF
D: -; V: TRBV9; size: -; J: TRBJ1-2; length: 15; DNA: TGTGCCAGCAGCGTATCGAGGGCGGAGGGCTATGGCTACACCTTC; CDR3: CASSVSRAEGYGYTF
D: -; V: TRBV2; size: once; J: TRBJ2-5; length: 13; DNA: TGTGCCAGCAGCCATGACAGCGAACAGACCCAGTACTTC; CDR3: CASSHDSEQTQYF
D: -; V: TRBV19; size: -; J: TRBJ2-4; length: 12; DNA: TGTGCCAGTGCCTCCGATCCCGTCGTTCAGTACTTC; CDR3: CASASDPVVQYF
D: TRBD1; V: TRBV6-5; size: -; J: TRBJ2-7; length: 15; DNA: TGTGCCAGCAGGGCGGGACAGGGATGGGTTTACGAGCAGTACTTC; CDR3: CASRAGQGWVYEQYF
D: TRBD1; V: TRBV28; size: -; J: TRBJ2-7; length: 15; DNA: TGTGCCAGCAGTCCCCGACAGGGGTCATGGTACGAGCAGTACTTC; CDR3: CASSPRQGSWYEQYF
D: -; V: TRBV5-1; size: once; J: TRBJ1-4; length: 14; DNA: TGCGCCAGCAGCTTGGATGGGACTGGCGGAAAACTGTTTTTT; CDR3: CASSLDGTGGKLFF
D: -; V: TRBV5-1; size: -; J: TRBJ1-1; length: 14; DNA: TGCGCCAGCAGCTTGGACGGAATGAACACTGAAGCTTTCTTT; CDR3: CASSLDGMNTEAFF